The 10 T cell receptor beta chains reported below all come from one sample, sequenced in a study of blood T cell dynamics during melanoma immunotherapy (dated by TCRdb to 2020 to 2022). To prepare the library, the immunoSEQ multiplex PCR assay was applied. Held by TCRdb, this immuneACCESS table contains in-frame sequences only and omits some clones. Under half of the omission traces to an unresolved V gene where checked; the cause of the rest is unknown. The sample profile shows 5,000 to 7,500 clones; 88% of them were found once. The top ten clonotypes cover 5% of the sample. Interpreted using the paper, the time point label stands for: week 3, after first cycle of checkpoint inhibitor. The specimen was blood, collected from a patient treated with checkpoint blockade. These receptors originate from a human donor with melanoma.

The rearrangement joins TRBV11-2 to TRBJ2-7; no clear D gene. The CDR3 is made up of 13 amino acids. The ends were cut back, 5 bases at V and 2 bases at J, with 10 bases in the middle. Germline CDR1 reads SGHAT; CDR2 reads FQNNGV. The CDR3 DNA reads TGTGCCAGCAGCCCCACGTGGGCCTACGAGCAGTACTTC. Translated: CASSPTWAYEQYF.

The chain joins TRBV2 to TRBJ2-5; D gene uncertain. Trimming shortened V by 3 bases and J by 0 bases, and 11 bases separated the two germline ends. CDR3 length: 15 amino acids. Germline CDR1 SNHLY, CDR2 FYNNEI. This CDR3 reads CASSDRGLYQETQYF. The DNA for the CDR3 is TGTGCCAGCAGTGACCGCGGTTTGTACCAAGAGACCCAGTACTTC. Filled out from reference TRBV2 and TRBJ2-5, the complete variable domain reads EPEVTQTPSHQVTQMGQEVILRCVPISNHLYFYWYRQILGQKVEFLVSFYNNEISEKSEIFDDQFSVERPDGSNFTLKIRSTKLEDSAMYFCASSDRGLYQETQYFGPGTRLLVL.

The J gene is TRBJ2-3, the V gene TRBV18, with TRBD1 matching over 9 bases. From germline, CDR1 is KGHSH and CDR2 LQKENI. The CDR3 spans 16 residues. Trimming took 6 bases from V and 2 from J; bases not matched to a gene: 9. The CDR3 reads CASSPTGGLTTDTQYF. The CDR3 region has the DNA TGTGCCAGCTCTCCCACAGGGGGCTTAACCACAGATACGCAGTATTTT.

This chain connects TRBV6-5 to TRBJ1-3; 8 bases are shared with TRBD1. Trimming at V came to 8 bases and at J to 4 bases, leaving 7 bases not matched to a gene. The CDR3 contains 14 residues. The germline CDR1 and CDR2 sequences are MNHEY and SVGAGI. The CDR3 reads CASSRTGPGNTIYF. The CDR3 bases are TGTGCCAGCTCCCGGACAGGGCCCGGAAACACCATATATTTT.

The rearrangement uses TRBV11-2 and TRBJ2-2, with 8 positions matching TRBD2. CDR1 is SGHAT, CDR2 FQNNGV, per germline. This CDR3 has 16 residues. V was pared by 5 bases and J by 4 bases, with 9 bases of the junction left unmatched. Here the CDR3 reads CASSRVPGGGTGELFF. CDR3 DNA sequence: TGTGCCAGCAGCCGTGTCCCCGGGGGGGGCACCGGGGAGCTGTTTTTT.

The rearrangement joins TRBV6-1 to TRBJ2-3; tentative D call: TRBD1 (5 bases). The V end lost 3 bases, the J end lost 0 bases, and 10 bases lay between the germline ends. This CDR3 is built from 15 residues. Looked up from germline, CDR1 is MNHNS and CDR2 is SASEGT. As DNA, the CDR3 is TGTGCCAGCAGTGATTTTGGGGCTAGCACAGATACGCAGTATTTT. This encodes CASSDFGASTDTQYF.

J is TRBJ1-2 and V is TRBV5-4; D is unresolved. The CDR3 consists of 13 residues. The germline V gene encodes CDR1 SGHNT and CDR2 YYREEE (reference sequence). The V and J ends lost 4 bases and 8 bases respectively, with 15 bases between them. The CDR3 protein is CASSPGSSLGYTF. The CDR3 DNA reads TGTGCCAGCAGCCCCGGTTCCTCCTTAGGCTACACCTTC.

This clone was found a few times. The chain is built from TRBV27 and TRBJ2-7; a possible D gene is TRBD1 (6 bases). Germline V lookup: CDR1 MNHEY, CDR2 SMNVEV (reference sequence). CDR3 length: 15 amino acids. The V gene lost 3 bases and the J gene lost 3 bases, with 15 bases spanning the gap. CDR3 sequence: CASSFGDTDYYEQYF. The CDR3 nucleotides are TGTGCCAGCAGTTTTGGGGACACAGATTACTACGAGCAGTACTTC.

This clone has more than one count but fewer than ten. This chain uses TRBV28 with TRBJ2-7; TRBD1 matches at 7 bases. Germline trimming cut 6 bases from V and 5 bases from J; bases unmatched to any gene: 16. Germline CDR1 MDHEN, CDR2 SYDVKM. The CDR3 is 16 residues long. CDR3 bases: TGTGCCAGCAGATACAGGGGCTCGGGCAGGGTCCACGAGCAGTACTTC. Translation: CASRYRGSGRVHEQYF.

The chain carries TRBV27 and TRBJ1-2; 7 bases line up with TRBD1. Germline V gene sequence: CDR1 MNHEY, CDR2 SMNVEV (reference sequence). The V and J ends lost 4 bases and 2 bases, in that order; junction bases with no gene match: 7. This CDR3 has 15 amino acids. CDR3 nucleotides: TGTGCCAGCAGTTACTGGACAGGCGGAAACTATGGCTACACCTTC. Translated, it gives CASSYWTGGNYGYTF.